The present entry profiles one T cell receptor (beta chain) with its context. What it recognizes is unknown. V lost 5 bases, J lost 2 bases, and 14 bases lay in between. CDR1 and CDR2 (germline): MNHNS, SASEGT. The CDR3 sequence is 15 residues long. This specimen belongs to a study of human T cells and chemical hapten exposure. Study summary: Mostly female patients had alopecia areata, totalis or universalis.

Time point specified: pre-sensitization, week 0. The sample's treatment: therapeutic diphenylcyclopropenone sensitization with weekly scalp DPC. General study results and limits: Expanded TCRs created a significantly greater count of big CDR3 similarity clusters than controls did.

The study's library attached unique molecular identifiers to single cDNA molecules. Each CDR3 protein gets one entry after TCRdb re-called the RACE reads with MiXCR. The sample lists a few hundred thousand distinct CDR3 sequences, 5.5% occurring once. This receptor was taken from a woman aged 18-30 years with alopecia areata. Some clones in this sample may be carry-over from other donors' samples. This chain joins TRBV6-1 and TRBJ2-3; D gene unclear. The sequences come from whole blood, collected in connection with sensitization to the hapten diphenylcyclopropenone (DPC). The chain's CDR3 is CASSLLDGNTDTQYF. The CDR3 DNA reads TGTGCCAGCAGTCTCCTGGACGGAAACACAGATACGCAGTATTTT.